The rows below give T cell receptor beta chains drawn from one sample of a study of OX40 agonist ivuxolimab in advanced cancers. Profiled with immunoSEQ multiplex PCR; TCRdb holds only in-frame clones, not every one. The table records tens of thousands of clones, roughly 90% of them present only once. The sequencing used CD4+ or CD8+ T cells sorted from blood, collected in a trial of the OX40 agonist ivuxolimab. The receptor source for this set is an adult with an advanced solid tumor such as melanoma, head and neck, liver or kidney cancer. Both conserved end residues are part of each CDR3. The D gene is left open where the match is weak. A row's size may be missing; if present it is once, few, many or a size class.

clone size | CDR3 length | D gene | J gene | V gene | CDR3 protein | CDR3 DNA
. | 12 | . | TRBJ1-2 | TRBV30 | CAWRASGYGYTF | TGTGCCTGGCGGGCCTCTGGCTATGGCTACACCTTC
. | 13 | . | TRBJ2-3 | TRBV11-2 | CASSRPGLNTQYF | TGTGCCAGCAGCCGCCCGGGGTTGAATACGCAGTATTTT
. | 14 | TRBD1 | TRBJ1-2 | TRBV6-1 | CASSTRQGRVGYTF | TGTGCCAGCAGTACCCGACAGGGTAGGGTTGGCTACACCTTC
. | 13 | . | TRBJ1-4 | TRBV11-2 | CASSLGHGEKLFF | TGTGCCAGCAGCTTGGGGCACGGCGAAAAACTGTTTTTT
. | 14 | TRBD1 | TRBJ2-3 | TRBV30 | CAWTGQGFIDTQYF | TGTGCCTGGACTGGACAGGGTTTTATAGATACGCAGTATTTT
. | 15 | . | TRBJ2-7 | TRBV7-2 | CASSPGPAILYEQYF | TGTGCCAGCAGCCCCGGCCCGGCCATTTTATACGAGCAGTACTTC
. | 18 | . | TRBJ2-6 | TRBV19 | CASRPLQGTHSGANVLTF | TGTGCCAGTCGGCCGCTACAGGGTACTCACTCTGGGGCCAACGTCCTGACTTTC
. | 14 | . | TRBJ2-7 | TRBV6-6 | CASSYSSGSYEQYF | TGTGCCAGCAGTTACTCTTCAGGTAGCTACGAGCAGTACTTC
. | 16 | TRBD1 | TRBJ1-5 | TRBV18 | CASSLEGAGANQPQHF | TGTGCCAGCTCACTTGAGGGGGCAGGGGCTAATCAGCCCCAGCATTTT
few | 12 | . | TRBJ1-2 | TRBV19 | CASSIEGYGYTF | TGTGCCAGTAGTATCGAGGGGTATGGCTACACCTTC
once | 14 | TRBD1 | TRBJ2-3 | TRBV5-6 | CASTMTGVPDTQYF | TGTGCCAGCACCATGACAGGGGTCCCAGATACGCAGTATTTT
. | 15 | TRBD2 | TRBJ2-1 | TRBV5-6 | CASSLSGRIYNEQFF | TGTGCCAGCAGCTTGAGCGGGAGAATTTACAATGAGCAGTTCTTC
. | 12 | . | TRBJ1-2 | TRBV6-5 | CASSSSSGGYTF | TGTGCCAGCAGTTCATCGTCGGGTGGCTACACCTTC
. | 15 | . | TRBJ1-2 | TRBV27 | CASTPGPSAIYGYTF | TGTGCCAGCACCCCTGGCCCGTCCGCCATCTATGGCTACACCTTC
. | 16 | TRBD1 | TRBJ1-1 | TRBV7-8 | CASSPNHRGRRTEAFF | TGTGCCAGCAGCCCGAATCACAGGGGAAGAAGGACTGAAGCTTTCTTT
once | 14 | TRBD1 | TRBJ2-7 | TRBV6-1 | CASSRTGGSYEQYF | TGTGCCAGCAGCCGGACAGGGGGCTCCTACGAGCAGTACTTC
. | 15 | . | TRBJ1-3 | TRBV19 | CASSPGHGSGNTIYF | TGTGCCAGTAGTCCGGGACACGGCTCTGGAAACACCATATATTTT
few | 12 | . | TRBJ1-1 | TRBV28 | CASRPWGTEAFF | TGTGCCAGCAGACCGTGGGGCACTGAAGCTTTCTTT
. | 12 | . | TRBJ2-7 | TRBV5-1 | CASSYEGVEQYF | TGCGCCAGCAGCTACGAGGGAGTCGAGCAGTACTTC
. | 14 | . | TRBJ1-4 | TRBV29-1 | CSVEDLGGGEKLFF | TGCAGCGTTGAAGATTTGGGAGGCGGGGAAAAACTGTTTTTT
few | 13 | . | TRBJ2-5 | TRBV4-1 | CASSQWGAETQYF | TGCGCCAGCAGCCAATGGGGGGCTGAGACCCAGTACTTC
. | 18 | . | TRBJ1-2 | TRBV2 | CASRAAGATGLGNYGYTF | TGTGCCAGCAGGGCCGCAGGGGCCACAGGGCTCGGTAACTATGGCTACACCTTC
. | 16 | . | TRBJ2-3 | TRBV2 | CASNDGQAPGTDTQYF | TGTGCCAGCAACGACGGCCAGGCCCCCGGCACAGATACGCAGTATTTT
. | 11 | . | TRBJ1-2 | TRBV27 | CASGIRGGYTF | TGTGCCAGCGGGATAAGGGGTGGCTACACCTTC
. | 13 | . | TRBJ2-1 | TRBV5-5 | CASSSTGMGEQFF | TGTGCCAGCAGTTCAACAGGGATGGGTGAGCAGTTCTTC
once | 13 | TRBD2 | TRBJ2-7 | TRBV6-6 | CASGEGSPYEQYF | TGTGCCAGCGGGGAGGGATCCCCCTACGAGCAGTACTTC
. | 15 | . | TRBJ1-1 | TRBV9 | CASSVGERVNTEAFF | TGTGCCAGCAGCGTGGGGGAGAGGGTGAACACTGAAGCTTTCTTT
. | 16 | TRBD2 | TRBJ2-5 | TRBV19 | CASSIQGTSGQETQYF | TGTGCCAGTAGTATCCAGGGGACTAGCGGGCAAGAGACCCAGTACTTC
once | 12 | . | TRBJ2-7 | TRBV10-3 | CAISDSTYEQYF | TGTGCCATCAGTGATAGTACCTACGAGCAGTACTTC